This TCR beta chain was captured in a study of blood T cell repertoires in COVID-19. In the authors' methods: Amplification from reference gene primers served as the basis for estimated nucleated cell counts. Assay: immunoSEQ multiplex PCR; the TCRdb copy retains only in-frame clones and omits some. D and trimming were read from the DNA, whereas the V and J calls and clone size are those reported in that table. The sample holds fewer than 85,000 clones, 88% seen once. The CDR3 is 16 residues long. Germline V gene data show CDR1 as MDHEN and CDR2 as SYDVKM. Trimming took 6 bases from V and 5 from J, leaving 19 bases between them.

The rearrangement links TRBV28 to TRBJ1-4; D is uncertain. The TCR was taken from a human donor in a cohort sampled during active COVID-19. Sequenced sample: peripheral blood. CDR3 loop: CASSNPGGELNEKLFF. CDR3 nucleotide sequence: TGTGCCAGCAGCAACCCCGGCGGGGAATTAAATGAAAAACTGTTTTTT.